This TCR beta chain was profiled in a study of blood T cell repertoires in COVID-19. Background on the study: PBMCs, B-cell-depleted T cells, or T cells were the source of the cDNA or gDNA that made up the material.

TCRdb's table, derived via immunoSEQ multiplex PCR, lists solely in-frame clones and lacks some. The data contain 250,000 to 300,000 clones, around nine tenths of them singletons. The sample consisted of PBMCs or T cells enriched from blood (not recorded which). The TCR comes from a woman aged 30 to 39 who had recovered from COVID-19.

CDR3 loop: CASSPPGGQSSGNTIYF. CDR3 in DNA: TGTGCCAGCAGTCCGCCGGGGGGACAAAGCTCTGGAAACACCATATATTTT. The chain combines TRBV28 with TRBJ1-3; D might be TRBD1 (6 bases). V shed 5 bases and J shed 0 bases, with 17 bases lying between them. Germline V lookup: CDR1 MDHEN, CDR2 SYDVKM. The CDR3 loop spans 17 amino acids.